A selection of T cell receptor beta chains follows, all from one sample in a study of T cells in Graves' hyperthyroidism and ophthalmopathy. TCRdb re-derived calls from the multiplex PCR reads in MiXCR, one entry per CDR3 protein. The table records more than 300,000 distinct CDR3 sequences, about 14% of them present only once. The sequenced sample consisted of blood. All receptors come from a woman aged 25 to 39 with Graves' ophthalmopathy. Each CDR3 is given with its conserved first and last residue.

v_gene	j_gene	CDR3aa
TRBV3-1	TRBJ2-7	CASRSTGSYEQYF
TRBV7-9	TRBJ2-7	CASSQPTGDVSYEQYF
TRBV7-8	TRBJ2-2	CASSSILAGVTGELFF
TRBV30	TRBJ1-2	CAWRPSGLSYGYTF
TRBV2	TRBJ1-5	CASSEEPQPQHF
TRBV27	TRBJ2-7	CASSTIGGFYEQYF
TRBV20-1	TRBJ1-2	CSAPPNSASDYGYTF
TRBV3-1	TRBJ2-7	CASNSPGHTYEQYF
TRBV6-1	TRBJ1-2	CASSETPEPNYGYTF
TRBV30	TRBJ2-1	CAWSLGTYNEQFF
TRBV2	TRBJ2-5	CASGSLQETQYF
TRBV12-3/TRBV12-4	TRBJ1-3	CASRSITGSGNTIYF
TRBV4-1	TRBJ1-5	CASSQVEGAQPQHF
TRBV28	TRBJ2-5	CASRSAGREETQYF
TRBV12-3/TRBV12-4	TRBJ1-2	CASTYGGGHTF
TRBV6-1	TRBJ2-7	CASSEGWADTYEQYF
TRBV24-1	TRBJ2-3	CATSDLSGASTDTQYF
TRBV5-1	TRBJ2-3	CASQTGASTDTQYF
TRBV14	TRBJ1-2	CASSQGSVWTAYGYTF
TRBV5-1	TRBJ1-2	CASSYSGETGYTF
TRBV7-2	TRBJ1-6	CASSLKSDRTYSYNSPLHF
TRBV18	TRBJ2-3	CASSPLQGRETDTQYF
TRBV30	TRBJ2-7	CAWQSGEGRNEQYF
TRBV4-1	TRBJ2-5	CASSQSGTGRETQYF
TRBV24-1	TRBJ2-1	CATVGTTLNEQFF
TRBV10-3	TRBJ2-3	CTSGTSGGTDTQYF
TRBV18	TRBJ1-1	CASSSESPNTEAFF
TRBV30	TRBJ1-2	CAWSLNSDGYTF
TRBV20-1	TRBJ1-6	CSAGPGGFSYNSPLHF
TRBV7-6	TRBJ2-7	CASSSYNALKELEGDYEQYF
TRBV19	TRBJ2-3	CASRGGTYTDTQYF
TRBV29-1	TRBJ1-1	CSVLGANTEAFF
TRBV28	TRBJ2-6	CAITGWPRGPSGANVLTF
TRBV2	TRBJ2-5	CARGIQETQYF
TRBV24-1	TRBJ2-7	CATSDPPAYEQYF
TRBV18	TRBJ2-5	CASSPDSKETQYF
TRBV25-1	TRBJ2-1	CASSEFKWANYNEQFF
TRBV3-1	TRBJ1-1	CASSQDLGRGPFF
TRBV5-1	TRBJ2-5	CASSLVGDPETQYF
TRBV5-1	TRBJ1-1	CASSLSTGADTEAFF
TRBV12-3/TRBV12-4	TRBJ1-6	CASSLMRGGAVVNSPLHF
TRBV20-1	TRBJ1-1	CSASQGAGNTEAFF
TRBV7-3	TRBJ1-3	CASSLNRWGGGQGPSGNTIYF
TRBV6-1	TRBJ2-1	CASSSRTSSYNEQFF
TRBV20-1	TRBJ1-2	CSATEQGDWDGYTF
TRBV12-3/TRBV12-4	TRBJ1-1	CASSFRDRKNTEAFF
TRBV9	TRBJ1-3	CASSSSGGSRNTIYF